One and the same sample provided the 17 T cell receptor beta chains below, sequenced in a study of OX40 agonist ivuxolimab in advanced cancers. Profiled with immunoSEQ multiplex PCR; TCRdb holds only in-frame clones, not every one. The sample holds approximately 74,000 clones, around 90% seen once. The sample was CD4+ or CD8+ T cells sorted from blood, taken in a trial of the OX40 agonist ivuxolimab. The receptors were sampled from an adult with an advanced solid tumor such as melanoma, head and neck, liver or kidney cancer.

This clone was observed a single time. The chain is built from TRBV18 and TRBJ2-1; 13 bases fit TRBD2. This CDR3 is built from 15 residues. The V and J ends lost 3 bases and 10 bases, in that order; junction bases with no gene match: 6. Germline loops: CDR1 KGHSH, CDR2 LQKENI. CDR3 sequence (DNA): TGTGCCAGCTCACCCGGACTAGCGGGAGTGTCGGAGCAGTTCTTC. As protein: CASSPGLAGVSEQFF.

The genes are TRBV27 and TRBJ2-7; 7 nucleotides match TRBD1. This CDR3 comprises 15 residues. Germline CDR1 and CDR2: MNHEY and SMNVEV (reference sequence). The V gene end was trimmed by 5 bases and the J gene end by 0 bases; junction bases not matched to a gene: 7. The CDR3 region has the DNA TGTGCCAGCAGTGCCCCGGGACAGCACTCCTACGAGCAGTACTTC. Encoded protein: CASSAPGQHSYEQYF.

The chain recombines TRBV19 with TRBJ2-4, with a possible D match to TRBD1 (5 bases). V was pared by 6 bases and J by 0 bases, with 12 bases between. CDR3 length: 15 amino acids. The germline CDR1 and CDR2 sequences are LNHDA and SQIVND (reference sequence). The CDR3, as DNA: TGTGCCAGTAGCATGCAGGGCCTAGCCAAAAACATTCAGTACTTC. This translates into CASSMQGLAKNIQYF. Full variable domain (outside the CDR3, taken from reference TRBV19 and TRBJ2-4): DGGITQSPKYLFRKEGQNVTLSCEQNLNHDAMYWYRQDPGQGLRLIYYSQIVNDFQKGDIAEGYSVSREKKESFPLTVTSAQKNPTAFYLCASSMQGLAKNIQYFGAGTRLSVL.

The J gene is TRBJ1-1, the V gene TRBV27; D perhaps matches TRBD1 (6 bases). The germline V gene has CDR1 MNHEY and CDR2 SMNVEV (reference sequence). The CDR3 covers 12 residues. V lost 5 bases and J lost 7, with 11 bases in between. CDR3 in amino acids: CASSPGQHEAFF. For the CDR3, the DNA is TGTGCCAGCAGTCCAGGACAGCATGAAGCTTTCTTT.

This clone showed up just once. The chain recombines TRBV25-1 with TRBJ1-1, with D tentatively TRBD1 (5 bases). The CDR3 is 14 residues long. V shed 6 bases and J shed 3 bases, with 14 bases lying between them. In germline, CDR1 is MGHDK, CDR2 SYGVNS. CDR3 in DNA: TGTGCCAGCAGCTTGACCCTGGGGGACACTGAAGCTTTCTTT. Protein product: CASSLTLGDTEAFF.

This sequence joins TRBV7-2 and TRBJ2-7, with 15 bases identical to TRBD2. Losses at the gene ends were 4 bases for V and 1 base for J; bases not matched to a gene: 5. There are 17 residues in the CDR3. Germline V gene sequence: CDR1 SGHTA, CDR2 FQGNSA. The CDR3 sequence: CASSSGLAGGWSYEQYF. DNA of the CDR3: TGTGCCAGCAGCTCGGGACTAGCGGGAGGATGGTCCTACGAGCAGTACTTC. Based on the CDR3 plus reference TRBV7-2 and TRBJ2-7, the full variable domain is GAGVSQSPSNKVTEKGKDVELRCDPISGHTALYWYRQSLGQGLEFLIYFQGNSAPDKSGLPSDRFSAERTGGSVSTLTIQRTQQEDSAVYLCASSSGLAGGWSYEQYFGPGTRLTVT.

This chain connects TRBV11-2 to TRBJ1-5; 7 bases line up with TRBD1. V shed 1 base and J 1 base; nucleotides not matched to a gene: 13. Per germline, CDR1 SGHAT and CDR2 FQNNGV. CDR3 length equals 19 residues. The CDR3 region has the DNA TGTGCCAGCAGCTTAGTTGATGTCTGGGGGACAGCGAGCAATCAGCCCCAGCATTTT. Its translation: CASSLVDVWGTASNQPQHF.

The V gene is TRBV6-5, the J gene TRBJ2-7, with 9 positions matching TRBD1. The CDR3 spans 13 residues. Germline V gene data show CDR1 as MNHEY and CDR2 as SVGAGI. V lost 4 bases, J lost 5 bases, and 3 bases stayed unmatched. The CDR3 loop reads CASSLTGGNEQYF. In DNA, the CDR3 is TGTGCCAGCAGTTTGACAGGGGGTAACGAGCAGTACTTC.

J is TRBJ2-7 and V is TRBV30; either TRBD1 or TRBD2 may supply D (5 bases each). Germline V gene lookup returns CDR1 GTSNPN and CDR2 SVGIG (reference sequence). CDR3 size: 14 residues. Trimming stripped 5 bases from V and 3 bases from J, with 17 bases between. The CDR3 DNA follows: TGTGCCTGGGACCCCCCGGGGCCTCGCTACGAGCAGTACTTC. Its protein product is CAWDPPGPRYEQYF.

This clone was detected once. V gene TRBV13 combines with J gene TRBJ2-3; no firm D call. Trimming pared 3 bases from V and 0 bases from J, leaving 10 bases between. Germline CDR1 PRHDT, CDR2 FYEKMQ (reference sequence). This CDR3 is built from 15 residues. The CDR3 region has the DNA TGTGCCAGCAGCTTCGGGCCCCTTAGCACAGATACGCAGTATTTT. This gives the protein CASSFGPLSTDTQYF.

CDR3 in amino acids: CASNIPLGYF. The CDR3 nucleotides read TGTGCCAGCAATATTCCCCTAGGGTACTTC. The chain is built from TRBV6-5 and TRBJ2-7; no clear D gene. CDR1 and CDR2 from the germline V gene are MNHEY and SVGAGI. Trimming pared 7 bases from V and 12 bases from J, leaving 13 bases between. This CDR3 has 10 amino acids.

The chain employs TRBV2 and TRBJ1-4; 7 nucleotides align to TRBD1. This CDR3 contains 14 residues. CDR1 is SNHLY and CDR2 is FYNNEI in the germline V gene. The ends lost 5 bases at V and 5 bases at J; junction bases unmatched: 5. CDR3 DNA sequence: TGTGCCAGCAGTTGGACAGGAGGGAATGAAAAACTGTTTTTT. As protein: CASSWTGGNEKLFF.

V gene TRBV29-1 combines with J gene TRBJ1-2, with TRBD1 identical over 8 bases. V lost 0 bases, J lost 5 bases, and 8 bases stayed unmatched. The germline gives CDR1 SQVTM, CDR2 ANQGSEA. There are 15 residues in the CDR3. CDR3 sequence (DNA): TGCAGCGTTGAAGAGGCAGGGGGCGGTCGATATGGCTACACCTTC. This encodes CSVEEAGGGRYGYTF.

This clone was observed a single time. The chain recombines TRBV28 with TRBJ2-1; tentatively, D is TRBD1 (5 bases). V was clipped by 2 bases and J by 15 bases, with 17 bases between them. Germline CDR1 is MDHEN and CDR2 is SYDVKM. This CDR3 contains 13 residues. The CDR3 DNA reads TGTGCCAGCAGTTTAGGGTCTAAAAGGGGTCGGTTCTTC. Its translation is CASSLGSKRGRFF. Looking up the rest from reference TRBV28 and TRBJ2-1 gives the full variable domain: DVKVTQSSRYLVKRTGEKVFLECVQDMDHENMFWYRQDPGLGLRLIYFSYDVKMKEKGDIPEGYSVSREKKERFSLILESASTNQTSMYLCASSLGSKRGRFFGPGTRLTVL.

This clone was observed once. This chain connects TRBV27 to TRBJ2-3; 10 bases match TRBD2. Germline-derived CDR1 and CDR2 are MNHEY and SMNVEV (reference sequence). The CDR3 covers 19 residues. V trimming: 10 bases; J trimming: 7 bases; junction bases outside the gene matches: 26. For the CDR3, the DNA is TGTGCCACCAGGGCGGGGACTAGCGAGTATGCACTAGATCCTAATACGCAGTATTTT. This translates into CATRAGTSEYALDPNTQYF.

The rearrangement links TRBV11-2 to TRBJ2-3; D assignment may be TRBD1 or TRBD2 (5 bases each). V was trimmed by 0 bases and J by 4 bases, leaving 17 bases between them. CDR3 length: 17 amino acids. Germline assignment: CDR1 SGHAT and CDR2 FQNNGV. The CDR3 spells CASSLENGGFRSDTQYF. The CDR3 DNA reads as TGTGCCAGCAGCTTAGAGAATGGGGGATTCCGCTCAGATACGCAGTATTTT.

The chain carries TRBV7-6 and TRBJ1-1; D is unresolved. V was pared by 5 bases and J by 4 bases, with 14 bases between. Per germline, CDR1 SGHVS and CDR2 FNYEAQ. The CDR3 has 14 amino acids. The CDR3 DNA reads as TGTGCCAGCAGCCCCCAGAGCGGCGCCACTGAAGCTTTCTTT. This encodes CASSPQSGATEAFF.